This is a list of T cell receptor beta chains from one sample in a study of CD8 T cells in ankylosing spondylitis. TCRdb passed the 5' RACE reads through MiXCR, listing each CDR3 protein once. The data hold 700,000 or so distinct CDR3 sequences, with 19% observed a single time. The sample was blood, either unsorted or a sorted T cell fraction (not recorded which). The receptor source for this set is a male donor with ankylosing spondylitis. The CDR3 runs from the conserved cysteine through the conserved F or W. D genes are given only for firm matches. Not all rows give a size; the values are once, few, many and, for expanded clones, a class.

CDR3 protein: CASSLKSGSMSYEQYF; CDR3 DNA: TGTGCCAGCAGCTTGAAAAGCGGGAGTATGTCCTACGAGCAGTACTTC; D gene: TRBD2; clone size: many; V gene: TRBV7-2; J gene: TRBJ2-7
CDR3 protein: CSAEEWSSYNEQFF; CDR3 DNA: TGCAGTGCTGAAGAGTGGAGCTCCTACAATGAGCAGTTCTTC; D gene: -; clone size: -; V gene: TRBV20-1; J gene: TRBJ2-1
CDR3 protein: CASNRADSYEQYF; CDR3 DNA: TGTGCCAGCAACCGGGCCGATTCCTACGAGCAGTACTTC; D gene: -; clone size: few; V gene: TRBV11-3; J gene: TRBJ2-7
CDR3 protein: CASSRDGWTAEAFF; CDR3 DNA: TGTGCCAGCAGCCGAGATGGTTGGACGGCTGAAGCTTTCTTT; D gene: -; clone size: -; V gene: TRBV14; J gene: TRBJ1-1
CDR3 protein: CSVASTRSGETQYF; CDR3 DNA: TGCAGCGTTGCCTCGACTCGCAGTGGGGAGACCCAGTACTTC; D gene: -; clone size: -; V gene: TRBV29-1; J gene: TRBJ2-5
CDR3 protein: CASSFSQGGNQPQHF; CDR3 DNA: TGTGCCAGCAGTTTTTCCCAGGGAGGCAATCAGCCCCAGCATTTT; D gene: -; clone size: few; V gene: TRBV12-3/TRBV12-4; J gene: TRBJ1-5
CDR3 protein: CASSQDRGFSEQYF; CDR3 DNA: TGTGCCAGCAGCCAAGATCGAGGCTTTTCCGAGCAGTACTTC; D gene: -; clone size: few; V gene: TRBV14; J gene: TRBJ2-7
CDR3 protein: CASSFGGSFQPQHF; CDR3 DNA: TGTGCCAGCAGCTTCGGAGGGTCGTTTCAGCCCCAGCATTTT; D gene: -; clone size: few; V gene: TRBV13; J gene: TRBJ1-5
CDR3 protein: CSARERDSSRGAQHF; CDR3 DNA: TGCAGTGCTAGAGAAAGGGACAGCTCCCGGGGAGCCCAGCATTTT; D gene: TRBD1; clone size: -; V gene: TRBV20-1; J gene: TRBJ1-5
CDR3 protein: CASSLGQQGYTEAFF; CDR3 DNA: TGTGCCAGCAGCTTAGGGCAACAGGGTTACACTGAAGCTTTCTTT; D gene: -; clone size: many; V gene: TRBV11-2; J gene: TRBJ1-1
CDR3 protein: CASSSQGNSYNSPLHF; CDR3 DNA: TGCGCCAGCAGCTCCCAGGGGAACTCCTATAATTCACCCCTCCACTTT; D gene: -; clone size: few; V gene: TRBV5-1; J gene: TRBJ1-6
CDR3 protein: CAWSSTWNTEAFF; CDR3 DNA: TGTGCCTGGAGTTCGACATGGAACACTGAAGCTTTCTTT; D gene: -; clone size: -; V gene: TRBV30; J gene: TRBJ1-1
CDR3 protein: CSARDPERGAWDEQFF; CDR3 DNA: TGCAGTGCTAGAGATCCCGAGCGGGGGGCGTGGGATGAGCAGTTCTTC; D gene: TRBD2; clone size: -; V gene: TRBV20-1; J gene: TRBJ2-1
CDR3 protein: CATLDGPVHEQYF; CDR3 DNA: TGCGCCACCTTAGATGGTCCGGTCCACGAGCAGTACTTC; D gene: -; clone size: -; V gene: TRBV10-2; J gene: TRBJ2-7
CDR3 protein: CASNSEDPRTSGNTGELFF; CDR3 DNA: TGTGCCAGCAACTCCGAAGATCCGAGGACTAGCGGGAACACCGGGGAGCTGTTTTTT; D gene: TRBD2; clone size: -; V gene: TRBV7-3; J gene: TRBJ2-2
CDR3 protein: CASKTNRDTYEQYF; CDR3 DNA: TGTGCCAGCAAGACCAACAGGGATACCTACGAGCAGTACTTC; D gene: -; clone size: many; V gene: TRBV27; J gene: TRBJ2-7
CDR3 protein: CASSYPMGGYGQPQHF; CDR3 DNA: TGTGCCAGCAGTTACCCAATGGGAGGGTATGGACAGCCCCAGCATTTT; D gene: -; clone size: -; V gene: TRBV6-2/TRBV6-3; J gene: TRBJ1-5
CDR3 protein: CASSLSGFTYEQYF; CDR3 DNA: TGTGCCAGCAGCTTAAGTGGCTTTACCTACGAGCAGTACTTC; D gene: -; clone size: -; V gene: TRBV7-2; J gene: TRBJ2-7
CDR3 protein: CASSLGILVNTDTQYF; CDR3 DNA: TGCGCCAGCAGCTTGGGAATACTAGTGAACACAGATACGCAGTATTTT; D gene: -; clone size: many; V gene: TRBV5-1; J gene: TRBJ2-3
CDR3 protein: CASSFGDPSTDTQYF; CDR3 DNA: TGTGCCAGCAGCTTTGGAGACCCTAGCACAGATACGCAGTATTTT; D gene: -; clone size: few; V gene: TRBV11-3; J gene: TRBJ2-3
CDR3 protein: CASRETWTSGANVLTF; CDR3 DNA: TGCGCCAGCAGGGAAACCTGGACCTCTGGGGCCAACGTCCTGACTTTC; D gene: -; clone size: few; V gene: TRBV5-1; J gene: TRBJ2-6
CDR3 protein: CASSSTGTGGAWTEAFF; CDR3 DNA: TGTGCCAGCAGCTCTACCGGGACAGGGGGCGCGTGGACTGAAGCTTTCTTT; D gene: TRBD1; clone size: few; V gene: TRBV11-2; J gene: TRBJ1-1
CDR3 protein: CASSHITGPQHF; CDR3 DNA: TGTGCCAGCAGCCACATAACGGGACCCCAGCATTTT; D gene: -; clone size: once; V gene: TRBV4-2; J gene: TRBJ1-5
CDR3 protein: CASSRLNYLGYTF; CDR3 DNA: TGTGCCAGCAGCCGCCTTAATTATCTAGGCTACACCTTC; D gene: -; clone size: -; V gene: TRBV7-2; J gene: TRBJ1-2
CDR3 protein: CASRPIDTYEQYF; CDR3 DNA: TGTGCCAGCAGACCCATTGACACGTACGAGCAGTACTTC; D gene: -; clone size: many; V gene: TRBV12-3/TRBV12-4; J gene: TRBJ2-7
CDR3 protein: CAISGTQGVPQHF; CDR3 DNA: TGTGCCATCAGTGGTACCCAGGGGGTGCCCCAGCATTTT; D gene: TRBD1; clone size: -; V gene: TRBV10-3; J gene: TRBJ1-5
CDR3 protein: CAISPDSQNEKLFF; CDR3 DNA: TGTGCCATCAGTCCGGACAGCCAAAATGAAAAACTGTTTTTT; D gene: -; clone size: few; V gene: TRBV10-3; J gene: TRBJ1-4
CDR3 protein: CASSPHGSTDTQYF; CDR3 DNA: TGTGCCAGCAGCCCCCACGGGAGTACAGATACGCAGTATTTT; D gene: -; clone size: -; V gene: TRBV4-2; J gene: TRBJ2-3
CDR3 protein: CASSLDTYGYTF; CDR3 DNA: TGTGCCAGCAGCTTGGACACCTATGGCTACACCTTC; D gene: -; clone size: many; V gene: TRBV5-5; J gene: TRBJ1-2
CDR3 protein: CASSLTRQGGADTQYF; CDR3 DNA: TGCGCCAGCAGCCTTACTAGGCAGGGCGGGGCAGATACGCAGTATTTT; D gene: -; clone size: -; V gene: TRBV5-1; J gene: TRBJ2-3
CDR3 protein: CASNFAGEKLFF; CDR3 DNA: TGTGCCAGCAACTTCGCGGGGGAAAAACTGTTTTTT; D gene: -; clone size: -; V gene: TRBV2; J gene: TRBJ1-4
CDR3 protein: CASSLDGRTSGGGETQYF; CDR3 DNA: TGTGCCAGCAGCTTAGACGGGAGGACTAGCGGGGGGGGAGAGACCCAGTACTTC; D gene: TRBD2; clone size: few; V gene: TRBV11-2; J gene: TRBJ2-5
CDR3 protein: CASSLSGGSRYTF; CDR3 DNA: TGTGCCAGCAGCTTATCAGGGGGTAGTCGCTACACCTTC; D gene: TRBD1; clone size: -; V gene: TRBV7-8; J gene: TRBJ1-2
CDR3 protein: CASSTRTVKGTAISPLHF; CDR3 DNA: TGTGCCAGCAGTACACGGACAGTAAAAGGCACTGCAATTTCACCCCTCCACTTT; D gene: -; clone size: few; V gene: TRBV12-3/TRBV12-4; J gene: TRBJ1-6
CDR3 protein: CSVAPQSNTQYF; CDR3 DNA: TGCAGCGTTGCCCCCCAAAGCAATACGCAGTATTTT; D gene: -; clone size: -; V gene: TRBV29-1; J gene: TRBJ2-3
CDR3 protein: CASSFSRTGQTSSGTLNEQFF; CDR3 DNA: TGCGCCAGCAGCTTTTCGAGGACAGGCCAGACTTCTAGCGGGACCCTCAATGAGCAGTTCTTC; D gene: TRBD2; clone size: -; V gene: TRBV5-1; J gene: TRBJ2-1
CDR3 protein: CAVGWDTGELFF; CDR3 DNA: TGTGCAGTTGGTTGGGACACCGGGGAGCTGTTTTTT; D gene: -; clone size: few; V gene: TRBV7-8; J gene: TRBJ2-2
CDR3 protein: CSARGWGEGHTEAFF; CDR3 DNA: TGCAGTGCTAGGGGATGGGGGGAGGGGCACACTGAAGCTTTCTTT; D gene: -; clone size: few; V gene: TRBV20-1; J gene: TRBJ1-1
CDR3 protein: CASSVLAGVGYEQYF; CDR3 DNA: TGTGCCAGCAGTGTACTAGCGGGAGTGGGCTACGAGCAGTACTTC; D gene: TRBD2; clone size: -; V gene: TRBV6-2/TRBV6-3; J gene: TRBJ2-7
CDR3 protein: CASSLPRTEGGPSTDTQYF; CDR3 DNA: TGTGCCAGCAGCCTACCCCGTACAGAGGGTGGGCCTAGCACAGATACGCAGTATTTT; D gene: -; clone size: -; V gene: TRBV11-2; J gene: TRBJ2-3
CDR3 protein: CAISGGPGQETQYF; CDR3 DNA: TGTGCCATCAGTGGAGGTCCAGGGCAAGAGACCCAGTACTTC; D gene: -; clone size: -; V gene: TRBV10-3; J gene: TRBJ2-5
CDR3 protein: CASSEALRLDEQYF; CDR3 DNA: TGTGCCAGCAGTGAAGCGCTTCGGCTGGACGAGCAGTACTTC; D gene: -; clone size: -; V gene: TRBV6-1; J gene: TRBJ2-7
CDR3 protein: CASSQGVGGYTF; CDR3 DNA: TGTGCCAGCAGCCAAGGGGTGGGCGGCTACACCTTC; D gene: -; clone size: few; V gene: TRBV4-2; J gene: TRBJ1-2
CDR3 protein: CSARGNVDEQYF; CDR3 DNA: TGCAGTGCTAGGGGAAATGTAGACGAGCAGTACTTC; D gene: -; clone size: -; V gene: TRBV20-1; J gene: TRBJ2-7
CDR3 protein: CASSRLGSSEGNEQFF; CDR3 DNA: TGTGCCAGCTCACGGTTGGGGTCCTCGGAGGGCAATGAGCAGTTCTTC; D gene: -; clone size: -; V gene: TRBV18; J gene: TRBJ2-1
CDR3 protein: CASSPFTGRAYEQYF; CDR3 DNA: TGTGCCAGCTCACCATTCACGGGACGGGCCTACGAGCAGTACTTC; D gene: -; clone size: -; V gene: TRBV18; J gene: TRBJ2-7
CDR3 protein: CATSDHRGHTGELFF; CDR3 DNA: TGTGCCACCAGTGATCACAGGGGACACACCGGGGAGCTGTTTTTT; D gene: TRBD1; clone size: few; V gene: TRBV24-1; J gene: TRBJ2-2
CDR3 protein: CASSFRNGGNEQYF; CDR3 DNA: TGTGCCAGCAGTTTTAGGAACGGCGGTAACGAGCAGTACTTC; D gene: -; clone size: -; V gene: TRBV28; J gene: TRBJ2-7